The rows below give T cell receptor beta chains drawn from one sample of a study of blood T cell repertoires in COVID-19. The protocol was immunoSEQ multiplex PCR, while the TCRdb copy is restricted to in-frame clones and leaves out a portion. This sample has roughly 440,000 clones; 88% occur once, and the top ten carry approximately 12%. Input material: peripheral blood. These receptors all come from a woman between 50 and 59 years old with COVID-19, enrolled during active disease. CDR3s include the opening cysteine and the closing phenylalanine or tryptophan. The D gene is left open where the match is weak. Expanded clones are given a class, and other clones once, few, many or no size at all.

J gene,clone size,CDR3 length,V gene,D gene,CDR3 DNA,CDR3 protein
TRBJ2-5,NA,15,TRBV11-2,NA,TGTGCCAGCAGCTTAGGGCAGGGTGGCCAAGAGACCCAGTACTTC,CASSLGQGGQETQYF
TRBJ2-5,NA,13,TRBV30,TRBD1,TGTGCCTGGAGTGAGGACAGGAGGGAGACCCAGTACTTC,CAWSEDRRETQYF
TRBJ1-3,NA,18,TRBV10-3,TRBD1,TGTGCCATCAGTGAGTTTTTTCTGACAGGGGGCTCAGGAAACACCATATATTTT,CAISEFFLTGGSGNTIYF
TRBJ1-6,few,15,TRBV10-1,TRBD1,TGCGCCAGCAGTGAGTCCGGGACAGGGGCTTCACCCCTCCACTTT,CASSESGTGASPLHF
TRBJ1-2,NA,15,TRBV6-2/TRBV6-3,NA,TGTGCCAGCAGTCCGACGGGGGGGCGAATAAACGGCTACACCTTC,CASSPTGGRINGYTF
TRBJ1-1,NA,15,TRBV28,NA,TGTGCCAGCATGGGGCGGGGTATCATGAACACTGAAGCTTTCTTT,CASMGRGIMNTEAFF
TRBJ2-5,NA,14,TRBV27,TRBD1,TGTGCCAGGACGGGACAGGGAAATAGAGAGACCCAGTACTTC,CARTGQGNRETQYF
TRBJ1-1,NA,14,TRBV29-1,TRBD1,TGCAGCGTCACAATGACAGGGGGGAACACTGAAGCTTTCTTT,CSVTMTGGNTEAFF
TRBJ2-7,NA,14,TRBV11-3,NA,TGTGCCAGCAGCTTAGGGGGCAGGGAATACGAGCAGTACTTC,CASSLGGREYEQYF
TRBJ2-5,NA,13,TRBV24-1,NA,TGTGCCACCAGACCAGGGTTTGGGGAGACCCAGTACTTC,CATRPGFGETQYF
TRBJ1-3,NA,10,TRBV12-3/TRBV12-4,NA,TGTGCCAGCAGTCAAAACACCATATATTTT,CASSQNTIYF
TRBJ1-5,NA,13,TRBV12-3/TRBV12-4,NA,TGTGCCAGCAGCCGGGAGAGGGGTCAGCCCCAGCATTTT,CASSRERGQPQHF
TRBJ2-5,NA,13,TRBV27,TRBD2,TGTGCCAGCAGTGGCACGGGACTAGCGGCCCAGTACTTC,CASSGTGLAAQYF
TRBJ1-2,NA,13,TRBV2,TRBD1,TGTGCCAGCAGACCGGGACAGGGGGATGGCTACACCTTC,CASRPGQGDGYTF
TRBJ2-5,NA,13,TRBV30,NA,TGTGCCTGGAGTGTTGGACCACGGGGGACCCAGTACTTC,CAWSVGPRGTQYF
TRBJ2-7,NA,14,TRBV7-9,NA,TGTGCCAGCAGCCTCGTGGGCAGACCATACGAGCAGTACTTC,CASSLVGRPYEQYF
TRBJ1-1,NA,12,TRBV2,NA,TGTGCCAGCAGAGTCGGAGCTATTGAAGCTTTCTTT,CASRVGAIEAFF
TRBJ2-1,NA,15,TRBV6-5,TRBD1,TGTGCCAGCAGACCTAGGACAGGGCTGGGGGATGAGCAGTTCTTC,CASRPRTGLGDEQFF
TRBJ1-2,NA,15,TRBV29-1,NA,TGCAGCGTTGGTGGCGGACAACCCCTAAACTATGGCTACACCTTC,CSVGGGQPLNYGYTF
TRBJ1-2,NA,13,TRBV12-3/TRBV12-4,NA,TGTGCCAGCAGTTTAGATAAGGGCGGGGGCTACACCTTC,CASSLDKGGGYTF
TRBJ1-2,NA,12,TRBV10-3,NA,TGTGCCACACGAGGAGTTAACTATGGCTACACCTTC,CATRGVNYGYTF
TRBJ1-5,NA,13,TRBV6-5,TRBD1,TGTGCCACCCGGACAGGGACCAACCAGCCCCAGCATTTT,CATRTGTNQPQHF
TRBJ1-6,NA,17,TRBV4-1,TRBD1,TGCGCCAGCAGCCTTCGGGACAGGGCAACCTATAATTCACCCCTCCACTTT,CASSLRDRATYNSPLHF